This T cell receptor beta chain was documented in a study of T cells in Graves' hyperthyroidism and ophthalmopathy. Diagnosis of hyperthyroidism was new in patients aged 18 to 65, and its duration was under 2 months. Each 10 ml fresh peripheral blood draw supplied the PBMCs. The CDR3 sequence is 14 residues long. V trimming: 5 bases; J trimming: 4 bases; junction bases outside the gene matches: 5. CDR1 is SGHAT and CDR2 is FQNNGV in the germline V gene. This clonotype was detected many times. What it binds is not known. Overall study results and limits: Stable hyperthyroidism was told apart from ophthalmopathy by a model built on 13 V-J features. Among clonotypes expanded in thyroid above 0.001, most were also found in blood.

It was RNA transcripts that yielded the amplified TCR beta CDR3 regions. A set of HTBI primers served as the primers for a first-round RT-PCR of the TCR CDR3. TCRdb fed the multiplex PCR reads into MiXCR, producing one record per CDR3 protein. The sample holds roughly 380,000 distinct CDR3 sequences, over 11% seen once. Sequencing was done on a sample of blood. The rearrangement links TRBV11-2 to TRBJ2-1, with TRBD1 matching over 7 bases. The TCR comes from a woman aged 55-70 years with Graves' hyperthyroidism. CDR3 sequence reads: CASSPGQAYNEQFF. The CDR3 DNA is TGTGCCAGCAGCCCCGGACAGGCTTACAATGAGCAGTTCTTC.